This T cell receptor beta chain was retrieved from a study of PD-L1 blockade in urothelial cancer. Study details: In about 2014 therapy began: atezolizumab 1,200 mg intravenously every 3 weeks. A median approximately 150,000 T cells were found in blood samples.

Sample time point: pretreatment peripheral blood. The cohort comprised individuals with locally advanced or metastatic urothelial carcinoma. The junction had 12 bases not matched to a gene; V was cut back by 6 bases and J by 5 bases. CDR3 length: 16 amino acids. The germline gives CDR1 MNHEY, CDR2 SMNVEV (reference sequence). Measured with immunoSEQ multiplex PCR; TCRdb has only the in-frame clones, and not every one. The sample holds over 65,000 clones, roughly 90% seen once. This chain links TRBV27 with TRBJ2-2, with 7 bases identical to TRBD1. This sequence originates from a man aged 65 to 85 with urothelial cancer. Material: PBMCs, obtained around atezolizumab (anti-PD-L1) treatment. The CDR3 is CASSLATGARTGELFF. CDR3 DNA sequence: TGTGCCAGCAGCCTGGCTACAGGGGCGAGGACCGGGGAGCTGTTTTTT.